These 13 T cell receptor beta chains came from one sample sequenced in a study of T cell responses to AZD1222 COVID-19 vaccine. Profiling relied on immunoSEQ multiplex PCR, and the TCRdb table lists in-frame clones only, not all of them. The sample holds around 140,000 clones, roughly 90% seen once. The sequencing used peripheral blood, collected on day 0 of AZD1222 vaccination. The receptors originated from an adult in good health.

The rearrangement links TRBV2 to TRBJ1-6, with TRBD1 as a possible D gene (5 bases). CDR1 and CDR2 (germline): SNHLY, FYNNEI. The V end lost 7 bases, the J end lost 7 bases, and 11 bases lay between the germline ends. The CDR3 length is 13 residues. CDR3 residues: CASTGRENSPLHF. CDR3 DNA sequence: TGTGCCAGCACCGGCAGGGAAAATTCACCCCTCCACTTT.

The rearrangement uses TRBV5-4 and TRBJ1-1; D may be TRBD1 (5 bases). Trimming removed 0 bases from V and 8 bases from J, with 14 bases in between. Germline CDR1 SGHNT, CDR2 YYREEE (reference sequence). The CDR3 contains 14 residues. CDR3 sequence (DNA): TGTGCCAGCAGCTTGGCGCCAGACAGCCCCGAAGCTTTCTTT. It codes for CASSLAPDSPEAFF.

The CDR3 region is CASSRQGLYNEQFF. In DNA, the CDR3 is TGTGCCAGCAGTAGGCAGGGGCTTTACAATGAGCAGTTCTTC. The chain uses TRBV27 and TRBJ2-1; D perhaps matches TRBD1 (6 bases). The germline V gene has CDR1 MNHEY and CDR2 SMNVEV (reference sequence). V was shortened by 5 bases and J by 4 bases, with 12 bases between the two germline ends. The length of the CDR3 is 14 residues.

The chain has TRBV6-5 and TRBJ1-4, with D unresolved. V was shortened by 5 bases and J by 8 bases, with 12 bases between the two germline ends. The germline gives CDR1 MNHEY, CDR2 SVGAGI. The CDR3 loop spans 13 amino acids. This chain's CDR3 is CASSPRLWEKLFF. The CDR3 bases are TGTGCCAGCAGTCCGAGGTTATGGGAAAAACTGTTTTTT.

J is TRBJ2-1 and V is TRBV30, with 9 nucleotides matching TRBD2. V shed 3 bases, J shed 7 bases, and the junction held 13 bases outside the gene matches. Germline CDR1 and CDR2: GTSNPN and SVGIG (reference sequence). The length of the CDR3 is 16 residues. CDR3 residues: CAWRGRGGRGQNEQFF. The CDR3 region has the DNA TGTGCCTGGAGGGGCCGAGGCGGGAGGGGTCAAAATGAGCAGTTCTTC.

V gene TRBV11-3 combines with J gene TRBJ2-5, with 10 bases identical to TRBD1. The CDR3 sequence is 16 residues long. With V trimmed by 1 base and J by 4 bases, 6 bases remained unmatched. Germline V CDR1 and CDR2: SGHNT, YENEEA. In DNA, the CDR3 is TGTGCCAGCAGCTTAGGGACAGGGGGTTTTGTAGAGACCCAGTACTTC. It encodes CASSLGTGGFVETQYF.

V gene TRBV9 combines with J gene TRBJ2-7; possibly TRBD1 or TRBD2 for D (6 bases each). The germline gives CDR1 SGDLS, CDR2 YYNGEE. V was cut by 0 bases and J by 2 bases, with 9 bases left in between. The CDR3 sequence is 14 residues long. CDR3 coding DNA: TGTGCCAGCAGCGTAGGGGGGGCAGCCTACGAGCAGTACTTC. Translating it yields CASSVGGAAYEQYF.

The chain has TRBV27 and TRBJ1-5; no clear D. V lost 6 bases, J lost 7 bases, and 13 bases lay in between. Germline V lookup: CDR1 MNHEY, CDR2 SMNVEV (reference sequence). The CDR3 sequence is 13 residues long. The CDR3 loop is CASSPREGQPQHF. DNA for the CDR3: TGTGCCAGCAGCCCCCGAGAGGGCCAGCCCCAGCATTTT.

This rearrangement joins TRBV7-3 to TRBJ2-7, with D possibly called TRBD1 or TRBD2 (7 bases each). V lost 3 bases and J 4 bases, leaving 16 bases between the germline ends. This CDR3 has 15 amino acids. Germline lookup yields CDR1 SGHTA and CDR2 FQGTGA. Here the CDR3 reads CASSFQGGPNYEQYF. The CDR3 DNA reads TGTGCCAGCAGCTTTCAGGGGGGGCCAAATTACGAGCAGTACTTC.

V is TRBV5-1 and J is TRBJ2-2; 9 bases align to TRBD1. Looked up from germline, CDR1 is SGHRS and CDR2 is YFSETQ. V dropped 4 bases and J dropped 9; count of bases not matched to a gene: 16. The CDR3 covers 17 residues. The CDR3 reads CASSAGPGQGFIRELFF. Here the CDR3 DNA reads TGCGCCAGCAGCGCCGGTCCGGGACAGGGATTCATCAGGGAGCTGTTTTTT.

V gene TRBV11-2 combines with J gene TRBJ2-2, with 11 bases fitting TRBD2. The germline V gene encodes CDR1 SGHAT and CDR2 FQNNGV. The CDR3 is 18 amino acids. V gave up 0 bases and J gave up 5 bases; unmatched junction bases: 8. The CDR3 here is CASSLDPLAGGRTGELFF. In nucleotides, the CDR3 is TGTGCCAGCAGCTTAGACCCGCTAGCGGGGGGTAGAACCGGGGAGCTGTTTTTT.

The chain recombines TRBV20-1 with TRBJ1-1; D gene ambiguous. Germline CDR1 DFQATT, CDR2 SNEGSKA (reference sequence). V was shortened by 3 bases and J by 10 bases, with 18 bases between the two germline ends. This CDR3 region has 13 residues. The CDR3 spells CSASFRAASGAFF. The DNA of the CDR3 is TGCAGTGCTAGTTTTCGAGCGGCGTCGGGAGCTTTCTTT.

The rearrangement links TRBV10-3 to TRBJ2-7; TRBD2 matches 7 bases. After removal of 2 bases from V and 4 bases from J, the junction contained 8 bases not matched to a gene. The CDR3 loop spans 15 amino acids. CDR1 is ENHRY and CDR2 is SYGVKD in the germline V gene. CDR3 sequence: CAISEEGGRIYEQYF. The CDR3 DNA follows: TGTGCCATCAGTGAGGAGGGCGGGAGAATTTACGAGCAGTACTTC.